The present T cell receptor (beta chain) was sequenced within a study of blood T cells in healthy people across ages. Primers used in a second PCR of roughly 6 to 11 cycles were a sample-barcoded 5' primer and a J-beta primer mix. From the 5' RACE reads, TCRdb called clonotypes with MiXCR, one entry per CDR3 protein. The sample gives 1.5 million to 2 million distinct CDR3 sequences, about 31% of which show up once; about 11% is in the top ten. V trimming: 3 bases; J trimming: 4 bases; junction bases outside the gene matches: 8. CDR1 is MGHRA and CDR2 is YSYEKL in the germline V gene. The CDR3 contains 15 residues.

Source material: blood. This rearrangement joins TRBV4-1 to TRBJ1-1; 7 nucleotides line up with TRBD1. The receptor was isolated from a woman in her twenties or thirties in good health. CDR3 region: CASSQRGGSVTEAFF. In nucleotides, the CDR3 is TGCGCCAGCAGCCAGAGAGGGGGCTCGGTCACTGAAGCTTTCTTT.